The text below deals with one TCR beta chain. No antigen is known for it. These data originate in a study of early T cells in non-severe SARS-CoV-2 infection. In the study overall: Bulk RNA taken from unsorted whole blood was sequenced, leaving chains unpaired.

Study conclusions and caveats: Private and CD4 specificities were missed by VDJdb matching, which favored anti-spike CD8 responses.

Unique molecular identifier tags were affixed to discrete cDNA molecules. TCRdb itself ran the 5' RACE reads through MiXCR, one entry per CDR3 protein. In the table there are approximately 20,000 distinct CDR3 sequences, 3.5% to 4.5% of which are singletons. Germline CDR1 and CDR2: MNHNS and SASEGT. This CDR3 has 15 residues. Losses at the gene ends were 6 bases for V and 4 bases for J; bases not matched to a gene: 10. This TCR was sampled from an adult who was a healthcare worker with PCR-confirmed SARS-CoV-2 infection or an uninfected control (not recorded which). The sample taken for sequencing was whole blood. The genes are TRBV6-1 and TRBJ2-3; 7 bases fit TRBD1. The CDR3: CASSLKGAGADTQYF. The CDR3 coding sequence is TGTGCCAGCAGCTTGAAGGGGGCAGGGGCAGATACGCAGTATTTT.